This T cell receptor beta chain is from a study of T cells in women clearing cervical HPV infection. The germline gives CDR1 SGHDT, CDR2 YYEEEE. The CDR3 totals 13 residues. A remark on this clone: Sequence at one end of the junction differs from germline and may be a read error. Read coverage stops 3 residues before the CDR3 terminus; the germline J gene supplies the remainder.

All participants had a single incident cervical HPV16 infection, and prevalent HPV16 infections were excluded. Method: immunoSEQ multiplex PCR; TCRdb's copy keeps in-frame clones and lacks some. There are about 48,000 clones in the sample, with 1.5% to 2% held by the top ten. V gene TRBV5-6 combines with J gene TRBJ2-7; D is ambiguous. The clonotype comes from a woman aged 18 to 75 with a cervical HPV16 infection that either progressed to CIN3+ or cleared (not recorded which). Sequenced: blood buffy coat. The CDR3 bases that were read are TGTGCCAGCACCTTGGCTCCCTCCTACGAG. This sequence encodes CASTLAPSYE. In full, the CDR3 is CASTLAPSYEQYF.